These 13 T cell receptor beta chains came from one sample sequenced in a study of low-dose radiotherapy and immunotherapy resistance in tumors (dated by TCRdb to between 2022 and 2023). The instrument was an Illumina HiSeq 2500. First-strand cDNA was synthesized using Superscript III and a set of TRAV- and TRBV-specific primers, so that both TCRalpha and TCRbeta chains were covered. TCRs were amplified for 15 to 20 PCR cycles with Phusion, using a constant-region primer paired with the adapter attached to the V primers. TCRdb's own reprocessing of the public reads used fastp at Q25 and MiXCR and kept productive beta chains. All rows with the same CDR3 protein become a single entry with the most common DNA and genes. The sample table shows approximately 89,000 distinct CDR3 sequences, and approximately 20% are seen once. Of the sample, roughly 6% falls within the top ten clones. What the time point label conveys for this sample: before trial treatment.

The sequencing here drew on PBMCs, taken before treatment. These receptor sequences come from a male donor with prostate cancer.

This clonotype was detected ten times or more. The chain joins TRBV30 to TRBJ2-1; D uncertain. Germline V lookup: CDR1 GTSNPN, CDR2 SVGIG (reference sequence). This CDR3 is built from 14 residues. Trimming removed 4 bases from V and 0 bases from J, with 10 bases in between. CDR3 sequence reads: CAWKALSSYNEQFF. CDR3 sequence (DNA): TGTGCCTGGAAGGCCTTGAGCTCCTACAATGAGCAGTTCTTC. Full variable domain (outside the CDR3, taken from reference TRBV30 and TRBJ2-1): SQTIHQWPATLVQPVGSPLSLECTVEGTSNPNLYWYRQAAGRGLQLLFYSVGIGQISSEVPQNLSASRPQDRQFILSSKKLLLSDSGFYLCAWKALSSYNEQFFGPGTRLTVL.

This rearrangement joins TRBV27 to TRBJ2-7, with D possibly being TRBD1 or TRBD2 (5 bases each). CDR1 is MNHEY and CDR2 is SMNVEV in the germline V gene (reference sequence). CDR3 length: 13 residues. V lost 3 bases, J lost 6 bases, and 12 bases lay in between. CDR3 sequence: CASSLGPTGEQYF. The CDR3 nucleotides are TGTGCCAGCAGTTTGGGACCAACAGGCGAGCAGTACTTC.

About this clonotype itself: This is likely an artifact of a read error, given a far larger clone one base away. The CDR3 DNA sequence: TGTGCCAGCGGCTGGCACTCCGGGACTAGCGGATACAATGAGCAGTTCTTC. Encoded protein: CASGWHSGTSGYNEQFF. This rearrangement joins TRBV11-3 to TRBJ2-1; 11 bases line up with TRBD2. The CDR3 consists of 17 residues. The germline V gene encodes CDR1 SGHNT and CDR2 YENEEA. With 8 bases clipped from V and 4 bases from J, the junction kept 13 bases outside the gene matches.

This clonotype appeared many times. J is TRBJ2-1 and V is TRBV5-1; TRBD1 aligns across 7 bases. Germline CDR1 reads SGHRS; CDR2 reads YFSETQ. The CDR3 runs to 15 residues. V was pared by 0 bases and J by 8 bases, with 8 bases of the junction left unmatched. CDR3 protein: CASSLAGRGSDEQFF. CDR3 coding DNA: TGCGCCAGCAGCTTGGCCGGCAGGGGGAGCGATGAGCAGTTCTTC.

Comments on this clonotype: A read error may account for a junction end that differs from germline. The gene calls are TRBV7-8 and TRBJ1-4, with TRBD1 matching over 7 bases. CDR1 is SGHVS and CDR2 is FQNEAQ in the germline V gene. The CDR3 sequence is 16 residues long. The CDR3 here is CASSLVGTVRGEKVFF. The CDR3 DNA reads TGTGCCAGCAGCTTAGTAGGGACAGTAAGGGGTGAAAAAGTGTTTTTT.

This clonotype was observed many times. The genes are TRBV2 and TRBJ2-1; 10 bases agree with TRBD2. The CDR3 is made up of 15 amino acids. J was trimmed by 2 bases and V by 6 bases; bases with no gene match: 4. The germline gives CDR1 SNHLY, CDR2 FYNNEI. CDR3 nucleotides: TGTGCCAGCAGCGTACTAGCGGGGACCTACAATGAGCAGTTCTTC. It translates to CASSVLAGTYNEQFF.

This clonotype showed up just a few times. The chain carries TRBV6-2 or TRBV6-3 and TRBJ1-6, with unresolved D. The CDR3 sequence is 16 residues long. Trimming left V 5 bases short and J 0 bases short, with 11 bases between. The germline V gene has CDR1 MNHEY and CDR2 SVGEGT. This chain's CDR3 is CASSRAESSYNSPLHF. The CDR3 DNA reads as TGTGCCAGCAGTCGGGCGGAAAGCTCCTATAATTCACCCCTCCACTTT.

There are a few counts of this clonotype. This chain joins TRBV5-1 and TRBJ2-1; unclear D gene. The germline V gene has CDR1 SGHRS and CDR2 YFSETQ. The CDR3 runs 11 residues. The germline V and J ends were trimmed by 0 bases and 8 bases, with 3 bases remaining between them. CDR3 sequence: CASSLVDEQFF. The CDR3 region has the DNA TGCGCCAGCAGCTTGGTCGATGAGCAGTTCTTC.

This clonotype has ten or more counts. The CDR3 sequence: CASSYSGAGREQYF. CDR3 DNA: TGTGCCAGCAGTTATTCAGGGGCGGGTCGCGAGCAGTACTTC. The V gene is TRBV6-2 or TRBV6-3, the J gene TRBJ2-7, with a possible D match to TRBD1 (6 bases). Germline lookup yields CDR1 MNHEY and CDR2 SVGEGT. Trimming shortened V by 3 bases and J by 6 bases, and 15 bases separated the two germline ends. The CDR3 has 14 amino acids.

This clonotype has at least ten counts. The V gene is TRBV6-6, the J gene TRBJ2-5, with 8 bases fitting TRBD2. V gave up 7 bases and J gave up 5 bases; unmatched junction bases: 0. CDR3 length equals 11 residues. CDR1 MNHNY and CDR2 SVGAGI come from the germline V gene (reference sequence). The CDR3 here is CASTGGETQYF. As DNA, the CDR3 is TGTGCCAGCACGGGGGGGGAGACCCAGTACTTC.

This clonotype was seen only once. This may stem from a read error, because a much larger clone lies one nucleotide away. CDR3 sequence: CASRTSGGSSKAFF. The DNA for the CDR3 is TGTGCCAGCAGAACTTCAGGGGGCTCTTCCAAAGCTTTCTTT. This chain connects TRBV12-3 or TRBV12-4 to TRBJ1-1; 8 bases agree with TRBD1. V trimming: 6 bases; J trimming: 9 bases; junction bases outside the gene matches: 12. The CDR3 covers 14 residues.

This clonotype appeared many times. The chain is built from TRBV7-9 and TRBJ2-7; 7 nucleotides match TRBD1. In germline, CDR1 is SEHNR, CDR2 FQNEAQ (reference sequence). V shed 1 base and J 0 bases; nucleotides not matched to a gene: 12. The CDR3 extends over 18 amino acids. In DNA, the CDR3 is TGTGCCAGCAGCTTAGTGGTAGGGCCGGACAGGAGCTCCTACGAGCAGTACTTC. Translating it yields CASSLVVGPDRSSYEQYF.

The sample holds many counts of this clonotype. The V and J genes are TRBV4-3 and TRBJ2-3, with 11 bases lining up with TRBD2. The CDR3 sequence is 16 residues long. Germline V gives CDR1 LGHNA, CDR2 YSLEER. J lost 2 bases, V lost 2 bases, and 3 bases had no gene match. The CDR3 region is CASSQSGLADTDTQYF. The DNA for the CDR3 is TGCGCCAGCAGCCAATCGGGACTAGCGGACACAGATACGCAGTATTTT.